The text below deals with one T cell receptor (beta chain). This sample was included in a study of T cell responses to AZD1222 COVID-19 vaccine. The CDR3 has 14 residues. J gave up 2 bases and V 6 bases, and 3 bases lay outside the gene matches. Per germline, CDR1 LNHDA and CDR2 SQIVND (reference sequence). The data were produced by immunoSEQ multiplex PCR, yet TCRdb's version contains in-frame clones alone and is incomplete. This sample has 67,000 or so clones, with around 83% found just once. The material was peripheral blood, obtained on day 0 of AZD1222 vaccination. This clonotype originated in an adult in good health. The J gene is TRBJ2-1, the V gene TRBV19; 8 bases fit TRBD2. The CDR3 spells CASRETSAYNEQFF. DNA of the CDR3: TGTGCCAGTAGGGAGACTAGCGCCTACAATGAGCAGTTCTTC.